These T cell receptor beta chains were read from a single sample in a study of cytomegalovirus exposure and HLA in healthy donors. Assay used: immunoSEQ multiplex PCR; TCRdb lists only in-frame clones, some missing. This sample has roughly 86,000 clones, with 60% to 80% found just once. Sequenced input: PBMCs. The receptor set was obtained from a female donor in good health and CMV-seronegative. CDR3s include the opening cysteine and the closing phenylalanine or tryptophan. D genes are given only for firm matches. Size is stated for part of the rows, as once, few or many counts, or as a class when the clone is expanded.

TRBV7-5	NA	few	TRBJ1-1	CARSLGKDWEGTEAFF	TGTGCCAGAAGCTTAGGTAAGGACTGGGAGGGCACTGAAGCTTTCTTT
TRBV28	TRBD2	NA	TRBJ2-3	CASSFSSGGHTDTQYF	TGTGCCAGCAGTTTTTCTTCGGGAGGTCACACAGATACGCAGTATTTT
TRBV9	TRBD1	NA	TRBJ1-6	CASSAQGGELSPLHF	TGTGCCAGCAGCGCCCAGGGGGGAGAGTTGTCACCCCTCCACTTT
TRBV5-6	TRBD1	NA	TRBJ2-1	CASSLIPRGSYNEQFF	TGTGCCAGCAGCTTGATCCCCAGGGGGTCCTACAATGAGCAGTTCTTC
TRBV7-9	NA	NA	TRBJ1-1	CASSSQPQINTEAFF	TGTGCCAGCAGTTCACAGCCTCAGATTAACACTGAAGCTTTCTTT
TRBV30	TRBD1	NA	TRBJ2-2	CAWSLTYRGTNTGELFF	TGTGCCTGGAGTCTTACATACAGGGGAACGAACACCGGGGAGCTGTTTTTT
TRBV28	TRBD1	NA	TRBJ1-5	CASSPAGQGLNQPQHF	TGTGCCAGCAGTCCGGCGGGACAGGGGTTAAATCAGCCCCAGCATTTT
TRBV28	NA	NA	TRBJ2-7	CASSLANYEQYF	TGTGCCAGCAGTTTAGCGAACTACGAGCAGTACTTC
TRBV6-1	NA	NA	TRBJ2-4	CASSEVLAKNIQYF	TGTGCCAGCAGTGAAGTCTTAGCCAAAAACATTCAGTACTTC
TRBV4-2	TRBD1	NA	TRBJ2-1	CASSQIQGAAYNEQFF	TGTGCCAGCAGCCAAATACAGGGGGCGGCATACAATGAGCAGTTCTTC
TRBV5-1	TRBD2	few	TRBJ2-2	CASSSVAGVSGELFF	TGCGCCAGCAGCTCGGTAGCGGGAGTCAGCGGGGAGCTGTTTTTT
TRBV30	TRBD1	NA	TRBJ1-5	CASGRGQNQPQHF	TGTGCCTCGGGGCGGGGACAGAATCAGCCCCAGCATTTT
TRBV18	TRBD2	NA	TRBJ2-3	CASSPESGIGDTQYF	TGTGCCAGCTCCCCTGAAAGCGGGATCGGAGATACGCAGTATTTT
TRBV11-2	NA	few	TRBJ1-2	CASSLGEGYGYTF	TGTGCCAGCAGCTTAGGGGAGGGGTATGGCTACACCTTC
TRBV6-5	TRBD1	few	TRBJ1-4	CASRTEQGADEKLFF	TGTGCCAGCAGAACCGAACAGGGGGCAGATGAAAAACTGTTTTTT
TRBV28	TRBD1	once	TRBJ1-6	CASSLYIQGYNSPLHF	TGTGCCAGCAGTTTATACATACAGGGGTATAATTCACCCCTCCACTTT
TRBV5-1	TRBD1	NA	TRBJ2-7	CASSLDGTGGTYEQYF	TGCGCCAGCAGCTTGGACGGGACAGGAGGGACCTACGAGCAGTACTTC
TRBV19	TRBD2	NA	TRBJ2-2	CASSMPSGTITGELFF	TGTGCCAGTAGTATGCCTAGCGGGACTATCACCGGGGAGCTGTTTTTT
TRBV4-1	NA	NA	TRBJ1-4	CASSLGRGPNEKLFF	TGCGCCAGCAGCCTGGGAAGGGGTCCAAATGAAAAACTGTTTTTT
TRBV5-1	NA	few	TRBJ1-1	CASSLAGGYTEAFF	TGCGCCAGCAGCTTGGCCGGAGGGTACACTGAAGCTTTCTTT
TRBV5-8	TRBD1	NA	TRBJ1-1	CASSRRTGGNTEAFF	TGTGCCAGCAGCCGCCGGACAGGGGGGAACACTGAAGCTTTCTTT
TRBV5-6	TRBD2	NA	TRBJ2-7	CASSIGLAGIEQYF	TGTGCCAGCAGTATAGGGCTAGCGGGGATCGAGCAGTACTTC
TRBV28	NA	NA	TRBJ1-5	CASSPGGISNQPQHF	TGTGCCAGCAGTCCGGGGGGGATTAGCAATCAGCCCCAGCATTTT
TRBV29-1	TRBD2	once	TRBJ2-3	CSVGLGLAVDTQYF	TGCAGCGTTGGATTGGGACTAGCGGTGGATACGCAGTATTTT
TRBV7-9	TRBD2	NA	TRBJ2-3	CASRPTSGGGTQYF	TGTGCCAGCAGACCGACTAGCGGGGGGGGTACGCAGTATTTT
TRBV5-1	TRBD2	NA	TRBJ2-3	CASSESSGWGDTQYF	TGCGCCAGCAGCGAATCTAGCGGCTGGGGGGATACGCAGTATTTT
TRBV11-3	NA	NA	TRBJ2-7	CASSIATGPYEQYF	TGTGCCAGCAGCATCGCGACAGGTCCCTACGAGCAGTACTTC
TRBV5-4	TRBD1	NA	TRBJ2-7	CASSLDRGYEQYF	TGTGCCAGCAGCTTGGACAGGGGGTACGAGCAGTACTTC
TRBV30	NA	NA	TRBJ2-5	CAWGRRGRETQYF	TGTGCCTGGGGACGCAGGGGACGAGAGACCCAGTACTTC
TRBV19	NA	NA	TRBJ1-4	CASTLGSEKLFF	TGTGCCAGTACCCTCGGGAGTGAAAAACTGTTTTTT
TRBV6-4	NA	NA	TRBJ2-2	CASAAGAGQNTGELFF	TGTGCCAGCGCGGCGGGGGCCGGACAAAACACCGGGGAGCTGTTTTTT
TRBV6-1	NA	NA	TRBJ2-1	CASSENGGYNEQFF	TGTGCCAGCAGTGAAAATGGCGGGTACAATGAGCAGTTCTTC
TRBV11-2	NA	few	TRBJ2-5	CASSLEMSSETQYF	TGTGCCAGCAGCCTGGAGATGTCGTCGGAGACCCAGTACTTC
TRBV15	NA	NA	TRBJ2-3	CATSRDGRILLSGTQYF	TGTGCCACCAGCAGAGATGGCCGGATTTTACTGTCAGGTACGCAGTATTTT
TRBV30	NA	NA	TRBJ1-5	CAWRHTGIGSNQPQHF	TGTGCCTGGAGGCATACAGGGATAGGGAGCAATCAGCCCCAGCATTTT
TRBV9	TRBD1	NA	TRBJ1-4	CARRTGLLNEKLFF	TGTGCCAGGCGGACAGGTCTCCTTAATGAAAAACTGTTTTTT
TRBV28	TRBD2	NA	TRBJ2-1	CASTIYRASGVHNEQFF	TGTGCCAGCACCATATATAGGGCTAGCGGGGTTCACAATGAGCAGTTCTTC
TRBV11-2	NA	NA	TRBJ2-2	CASSLDRGRLGELFF	TGTGCCAGCAGCTTAGACAGGGGTCGCCTCGGGGAGCTGTTTTTT
TRBV5-1	TRBD1	few	TRBJ1-4	CASSQQGAGEKLFF	TGCGCCAGCAGCCAACAGGGGGCTGGTGAAAAACTGTTTTTT
TRBV2	NA	NA	TRBJ2-5	CASSGGDQETQYF	TGTGCCAGCAGCGGTGGAGACCAAGAGACCCAGTACTTC
TRBV4-1	TRBD2	few	TRBJ2-1	CASSQSGLAGDLLWEQFF	TGCGCCAGCAGCCAAAGTGGATTAGCGGGAGATCTTTTATGGGAGCAGTTCTTC
TRBV5-1	TRBD2	NA	TRBJ2-4	CASTNSGGAKNIQYF	TGCGCCAGCACAAATAGCGGGGGAGCCAAAAACATTCAGTACTTC
TRBV7-2	NA	NA	TRBJ1-1	CASSLSGRMNTEAFF	TGTGCCAGCAGCTTATCGGGGAGAATGAACACTGAAGCTTTCTTT
TRBV30	NA	NA	TRBJ2-4	CAWSGSGENIQYF	TGTGCCTGGAGCGGAAGCGGAGAAAACATTCAGTACTTC
TRBV4-1	TRBD1	NA	TRBJ2-5	CASSLGKTGTAYQETQYF	TGCGCCAGCAGCCTAGGGAAGACAGGGACGGCGTACCAAGAGACCCAGTACTTC
TRBV18	NA	NA	TRBJ1-2	CASSPGTRANYGYTF	TGTGCCAGCTCACCCGGGACACGGGCAAACTATGGCTACACCTTC
TRBV13	TRBD2	few	TRBJ2-5	CASSLSGGPDQETQYF	TGTGCCAGCAGCTTATCGGGGGGGCCGGACCAAGAGACCCAGTACTTC
TRBV2	TRBD1	few	TRBJ2-7	CARSDPRQGNHEQYF	TGTGCCAGATCGGACCCGCGACAGGGGAACCACGAGCAGTACTTC
TRBV5-4	TRBD2	NA	TRBJ2-5	CASSAVGSGRLAGGETQYF	TGTGCCAGCAGCGCGGTGGGTTCAGGGCGACTAGCGGGAGGAGAGACCCAGTACTTC
TRBV7-2	TRBD2	NA	TRBJ2-7	CASSLRGDRHEQYF	TGTGCCAGCAGCTTACGGGGGGACCGCCACGAGCAGTACTTC
TRBV5-1	TRBD2	NA	TRBJ2-1	CASSLGLAGASSYNEQFF	TGCGCCAGCAGCTTGGGCCTAGCGGGGGCCAGCTCCTACAATGAGCAGTTCTTC
TRBV28	NA	NA	TRBJ2-7	CASSSIYEQYF	TGTGCCAGCAGTTCCATCTACGAGCAGTACTTC
TRBV5-8	NA	NA	TRBJ1-2	CASSLEAGQGYGYTF	TGTGCCAGCAGCTTGGAGGCTGGTCAGGGCTATGGCTACACCTTC
TRBV4-3	TRBD1	NA	TRBJ2-2	CASSQGQGANTGELFF	TGCGCCAGCAGCCAAGGACAGGGAGCAAACACCGGGGAGCTGTTTTTT